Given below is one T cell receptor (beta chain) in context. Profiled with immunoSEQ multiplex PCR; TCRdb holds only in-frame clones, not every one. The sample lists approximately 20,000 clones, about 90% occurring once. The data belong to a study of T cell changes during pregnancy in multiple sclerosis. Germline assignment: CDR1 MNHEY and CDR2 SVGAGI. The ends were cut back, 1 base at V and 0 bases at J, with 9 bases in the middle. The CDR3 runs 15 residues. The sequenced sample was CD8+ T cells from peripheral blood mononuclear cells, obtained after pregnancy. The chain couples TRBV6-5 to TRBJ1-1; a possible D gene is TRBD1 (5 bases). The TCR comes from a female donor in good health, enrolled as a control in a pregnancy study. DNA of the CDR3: TGTGCCAGCAGTTACTATAGGGGCATGAACACTGAAGCTTTCTTT. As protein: CASSYYRGMNTEAFF.